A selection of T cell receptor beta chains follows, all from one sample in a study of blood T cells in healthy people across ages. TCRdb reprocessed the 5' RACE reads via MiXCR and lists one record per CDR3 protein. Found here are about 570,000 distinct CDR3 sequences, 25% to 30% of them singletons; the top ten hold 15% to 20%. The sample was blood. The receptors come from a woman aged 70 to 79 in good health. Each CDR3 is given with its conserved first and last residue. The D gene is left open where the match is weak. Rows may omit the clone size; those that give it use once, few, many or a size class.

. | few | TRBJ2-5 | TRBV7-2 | TGTGCCAGCGCGACCCGCGGGGCAGAGACCCAGTACTTC | CASATRGAETQYF
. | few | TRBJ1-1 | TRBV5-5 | TGTGCCAGCAGTCCCGGTACGGCTACGATGAACACTGAAGCTTTCTTT | CASSPGTATMNTEAFF
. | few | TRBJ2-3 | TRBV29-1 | TGCAGCGTTGGGGACGGAGCGGATACGCAGTATTTT | CSVGDGADTQYF
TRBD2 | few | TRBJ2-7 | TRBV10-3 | TGTGCCATCAGCGGTGCGGGGGGGGCCAAAGCTTACGAGCAGTACTTC | CAISGAGGAKAYEQYF
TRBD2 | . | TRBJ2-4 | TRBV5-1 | TGCGCCAGCAGCTCAGCGGAAACTGGGACTAGCGAGCCCTGGGGCAAAAACATTCAGTACTTC | CASSSAETGTSEPWGKNIQYF
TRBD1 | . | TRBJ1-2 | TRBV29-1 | TGCAGCGTCGGGGACAGGGGCTTCTATGGCTACACCTTC | CSVGDRGFYGYTF
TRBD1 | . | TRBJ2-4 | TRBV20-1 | TGCAGTGCTAGATTAACGACAGGGTCCAAAAACATTCAGTACTTC | CSARLTTGSKNIQYF
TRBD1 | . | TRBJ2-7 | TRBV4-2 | TGTGCCAGCACCCCGGGACAGGGTCCCTACGAGCAGTACTTC | CASTPGQGPYEQYF
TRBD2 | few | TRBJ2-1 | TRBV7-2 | TGTGCCAGCAGCTTTTATGCGGGGGACAATGAGCAGTTCTTC | CASSFYAGDNEQFF
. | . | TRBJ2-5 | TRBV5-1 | TGCGCCAGCAGCTTGAGCAGGGCATCACAAGAGACCCAGTACTTC | CASSLSRASQETQYF
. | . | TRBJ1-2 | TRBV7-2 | TGTGCCAGCAGCTTATCAGGGTACCCGAACTATGGCTACACCTTC | CASSLSGYPNYGYTF
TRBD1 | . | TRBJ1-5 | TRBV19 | TGTGCCAGTAGTATCGCGCCGGGACAGCTAAACCAGATCAATCAGCCCCAGCATTTT | CASSIAPGQLNQINQPQHF
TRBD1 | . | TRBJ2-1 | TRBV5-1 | TGCGCCAGCAGCAGAGACAGGGTCTCGTACATTGAGCAGTTCTTC | CASSRDRVSYIEQFF
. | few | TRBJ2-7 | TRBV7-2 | TGTGCCAGCAGCCCCCTGAGGTCGTCCTACGAGCAGTACTTC | CASSPLRSSYEQYF
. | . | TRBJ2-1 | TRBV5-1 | TGCGCCAGCAGCGAGTTCTTCTTTAATGAGCAGTTCTTC | CASSEFFFNEQFF
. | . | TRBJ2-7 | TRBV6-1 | TGTGCCAGCAGTGAATGGGGAGTGTCCTACGAGCAGTACTTC | CASSEWGVSYEQYF
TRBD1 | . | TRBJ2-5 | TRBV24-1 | TGTGCCACCAGCGGGGACAGGGGGGTAGAGACCCAGTACTTC | CATSGDRGVETQYF
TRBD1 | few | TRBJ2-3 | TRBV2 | TGTGCCAGCAGTGACAGGGGGAGCCGCACAGATACGCAGTATTTT | CASSDRGSRTDTQYF
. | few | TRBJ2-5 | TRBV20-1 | TGCAGTGCTAGAGATAGTAGCCGAACGTACCAAGAGACCCAGTACTTC | CSARDSSRTYQETQYF
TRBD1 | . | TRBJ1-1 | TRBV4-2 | TGTGCCAGCAGCCAAGCCCGACAGGGGGTGAACACTGAAGCTTTCTTT | CASSQARQGVNTEAFF
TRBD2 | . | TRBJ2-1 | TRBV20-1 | TGCAGTGCTCTTCTAGCGGGGGGGCCCCTTGGGGAGCAGTTCTTC | CSALLAGGPLGEQFF
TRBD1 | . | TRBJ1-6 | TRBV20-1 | TGCAGTGCTAGAGATCCCAGGGGGGCTAAGAGGAGTTCACCCCTCCACTTT | CSARDPRGAKRSSPLHF
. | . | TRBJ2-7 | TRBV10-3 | TGTGCCATCAGTAAGGCCCCCGGGACGCAATACGAGCAGTACTTC | CAISKAPGTQYEQYF
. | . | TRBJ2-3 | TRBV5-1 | TGCGCCAGCAGCTCCTCCGGGACCTCGACTAGCACAGATACGCAGTATTTT | CASSSSGTSTSTDTQYF
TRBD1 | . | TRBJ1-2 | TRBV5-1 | TGCGCCAGCAGCCCCTCGGACAGGGGGCGCCTCAACTATGGCTACACCTTC | CASSPSDRGRLNYGYTF
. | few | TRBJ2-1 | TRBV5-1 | TGCGCCAGCAGCTTGAATGTGGGGCCCTCCTACAATGAGCAGTTCTTC | CASSLNVGPSYNEQFF
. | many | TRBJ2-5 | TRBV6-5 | TGTGCCAGCAGTTACTTGGCTACCCAAGAGACCCAGTACTTC | CASSYLATQETQYF
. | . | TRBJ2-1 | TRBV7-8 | TGTGCCAGCAACCCGGACCGGAATACATACAATGAGCAGTTCTTC | CASNPDRNTYNEQFF
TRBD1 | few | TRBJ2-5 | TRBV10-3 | TGTGCCATCAGCAGGACAGGGGTAGGAGGAGAGACCCAGTACTTC | CAISRTGVGGETQYF